Below, 22 T cell receptor beta chains from the same sample are listed, as sequenced in a study of Ad26.COV2.S vaccination and SARS-CoV-2 variants. Assay: immunoSEQ multiplex PCR; the TCRdb copy retains only in-frame clones and omits some. The table includes about 180,000 clones, approximately 90% detected once. This specimen was peripheral blood, taken after recovery from COVID-19. Every receptor here comes from a human donor who had recovered from COVID-19.

A single count supports this clone. The chain carries TRBV7-2 and TRBJ2-3; D is perhaps TRBD2 (5 bases). The germline V gene encodes CDR1 SGHTA and CDR2 FQGNSA. Trimming stripped 4 bases from V and 1 base from J, with 6 bases between. The CDR3 extends over 13 amino acids. The CDR3 here is CASSSRGTDTQYF. The CDR3 DNA follows: TGTGCCAGCAGCTCGAGGGGCACAGATACGCAGTATTTT.

The CDR3 is CASSFGLNNYGYTF. Written as DNA, the CDR3 is TGTGCCAGCAGTTTCGGACTAAATAACTATGGCTACACCTTC. This sequence joins TRBV28 and TRBJ1-2; D gene ambiguous. Germline assignment: CDR1 MDHEN and CDR2 SYDVKM. Trimming shortened V by 3 bases and J by 1 base, and 9 bases separated the two germline ends. The CDR3 runs to 14 residues.

This chain joins TRBV14 and TRBJ2-7, with 8 bases that match TRBD1. Germline-derived CDR1 and CDR2 are SGHDN and FVKESK. This CDR3 contains 16 residues. The ends lost 4 bases at V and 5 bases at J; junction bases unmatched: 13. The CDR3 DNA is TGTGCCAGCAGCCCGCGGCTGCAGGGGGCCTGGAACGAGCAGTACTTC. Translation: CASSPRLQGAWNEQYF.

The gene calls are TRBV28 and TRBJ2-7; D uncertain. The CDR3 is made up of 14 amino acids. CDR1 and CDR2 from the germline V gene are MDHEN and SYDVKM. V was cut by 5 bases and J by 2 bases, with 13 bases left in between. In nucleotides, the CDR3 is TGTGCCAGCAGTAACGGACCGCTACCCTACGAGCAGTACTTC. As protein: CASSNGPLPYEQYF.

This clone appeared a few times. V gene TRBV29-1 combines with J gene TRBJ2-1; D is unclear. CDR1 SQVTM and CDR2 ANQGSEA come from the germline V gene. The CDR3 totals 12 residues. With 7 bases removed from V and 0 bases from J, the gap between germline ends came to 7 bases. The CDR3 reads CSATRSYNEQFF. In nucleotides, the CDR3 is TGCAGCGCTACTCGCTCCTACAATGAGCAGTTCTTC.

This chain joins TRBV29-1 and TRBJ2-1; D is possibly TRBD2 (6 bases). V gave up 4 bases and J gave up 2 bases, with 12 bases separating them. Germline CDR1 SQVTM, CDR2 ANQGSEA. This CDR3 contains 14 residues. The CDR3 nucleotides are TGCAGCGTTGGTGGTAGCGGAGCCTACAATGAGCAGTTCTTC. Its translation is CSVGGSGAYNEQFF.

This chain connects TRBV27 to TRBJ2-1; 9 positions agree with TRBD2. The CDR3 is 14 amino acids. The germline CDR1 and CDR2 sequences are MNHEY and SMNVEV (reference sequence). With V trimmed by 10 bases and J by 7 bases, 11 bases remained unmatched. The CDR3 here is CANPRAGGLNEQFF. CDR3 in DNA: TGTGCCAATCCTCGGGCGGGGGGGCTGAATGAGCAGTTCTTC.

The chain uses TRBV11-3 and TRBJ2-3; 9 nucleotides align to TRBD2. The CDR3 is 14 residues long. J was trimmed by 6 bases and V by 4 bases; bases with no gene match: 5. Germline loops: CDR1 SGHNT, CDR2 YENEEA. The CDR3 DNA sequence: TGTGCCAGCAGCTCCGGGACTAGCTGGGATACGCAGTATTTT. Amino acid sequence: CASSSGTSWDTQYF.

CDR3 loop: CASLSLLAHVWDEQFF. CDR3 sequence (DNA): TGTGCCAGCCTATCCTTACTAGCGCACGTTTGGGATGAGCAGTTCTTC. The chain is built from TRBV5-6 and TRBJ2-1, with 7 positions matching TRBD2. V trimming: 7 bases; J trimming: 8 bases; junction bases outside the gene matches: 18. The CDR3 runs to 16 residues. Germline V lookup: CDR1 SGHDT, CDR2 YYEEEE.

This clone was detected a few times. The chain recombines TRBV5-1 with TRBJ2-7; TRBD1 is a possible D gene (6 bases). This CDR3 has 16 residues. Trimming stripped 4 bases from V and 6 bases from J, with 23 bases between. Looked up from germline, CDR1 is SGHRS and CDR2 is YFSETQ. The CDR3: CASSPRTLGGRGEQYF. The CDR3 DNA reads TGCGCCAGCAGCCCCCGGACACTAGGGGGTCGAGGCGAGCAGTACTTC.

This chain joins TRBV6-5 and TRBJ2-5; TRBD1 matches at 7 bases. V dropped 7 bases and J dropped 7; count of bases not matched to a gene: 9. The CDR3 length is 13 residues. Germline values: CDR1 MNHEY, CDR2 SVGAGI. CDR3 nucleotides: TGTGCCAGCAAGGGGGCTAGTAAAGGGACCCAGTACTTC. This gives the protein CASKGASKGTQYF.

There are a few counts of this clone. The chain is built from TRBV7-9 and TRBJ1-2; D perhaps matches TRBD1 (6 bases). This CDR3 comprises 14 residues. Germline V lookup: CDR1 SEHNR, CDR2 FQNEAQ (reference sequence). V lost 7 bases and J 5 bases, leaving 17 bases between the germline ends. The chain's CDR3 is CASTIQGGVYGYTF. The CDR3 DNA follows: TGTGCCAGCACCATACAGGGAGGGGTTTATGGCTACACCTTC. The full variable domain, its missing parts supplied by reference TRBV7-9 and TRBJ1-2, is DTGVSQNPRHKITKRGQNVTFRCDPISEHNRLYWYRQTLGQGPEFLTYFQNEAQLEKSRLLSDRFSAERPKGSFSTLEIQRTEQGDSAMYLCASTIQGGVYGYTFGSGTRLTVV.

The chain links TRBV7-2 to TRBJ2-1, with TRBD2 identical over 11 bases. The junction had 9 bases not matched to a gene; V was cut back by 5 bases and J by 6 bases. Germline loops: CDR1 SGHTA, CDR2 FQGNSA. CDR3 length: 16 amino acids. The CDR3 here is CASSPRYSGRANEQFF. CDR3 sequence (DNA): TGTGCCAGCAGCCCCCGGTATAGCGGGAGGGCCAATGAGCAGTTCTTC.

V gene TRBV5-1 combines with J gene TRBJ1-6; 7 bases are shared with TRBD1. V trimming: 2 bases; J trimming: 10 bases; junction bases outside the gene matches: 12. The CDR3 covers 16 residues. Germline values: CDR1 SGHRS, CDR2 YFSETQ. In nucleotides, the CDR3 is TGCGCCAGCAGCTTTGAGGGGGCTTTAGCGTTGTCACCCCTCCACTTT. Translation: CASSFEGALALSPLHF.

The chain uses TRBV7-2 and TRBJ1-1, with TRBD1 identical over 7 bases. With V trimmed by 0 bases and J by 7 bases, 11 bases remained unmatched. CDR1 is SGHTA, CDR2 FQGNSA, per germline. The CDR3 consists of 16 residues. CDR3: CASSLATGAGNIEAFF. In DNA form, the CDR3 reads TGTGCCAGCAGCTTAGCAACAGGGGCGGGGAATATTGAAGCTTTCTTT.

The chain joins TRBV2 to TRBJ2-1, with D possibly TRBD2 on 6 matching bases. The CDR3 loop spans 15 amino acids. V gave up 8 bases and J gave up 4 bases, with 18 bases separating them. Germline-derived CDR1 and CDR2 are SNHLY and FYNNEI. The DNA of the CDR3 is TGTGCCAGCCCACCTGGAGGGAGCAGATACAATGAGCAGTTCTTC. It codes for CASPPGGSRYNEQFF.

A remark on this clone: The junction does not match germline at one end; this may be a read error. The CDR3 region is CASTLLIGNPIF. The CDR3 DNA follows: TGTGCCAGCACTCTCCTTATCGGGAATCCAATCTTT. This chain connects TRBV6-5 to TRBJ1-6, with D unclear. Germline CDR1 MNHEY, CDR2 SVGAGI. There are 12 residues in the CDR3.

V gene TRBV7-2 combines with J gene TRBJ1-2, with a weak D call TRBD1 (6 bases). Trimming removed 7 bases at V and 7 bases at J, with 19 bases between. The germline CDR1 and CDR2 sequences are SGHTA and FQGNSA. This CDR3 is built from 14 residues. The CDR3 spells CASTPGRGIGGYTF. The CDR3, as DNA: TGTGCCAGCACCCCGGGCAGGGGAATTGGTGGCTACACCTTC.

The rearrangement joins TRBV5-1 to TRBJ1-1, with D maybe TRBD1 (5 bases). V was shortened by 0 bases and J by 4 bases, with 10 bases between the two germline ends. The germline CDR1 and CDR2 sequences are SGHRS and YFSETQ. The CDR3 spans 14 residues. CDR3 bases: TGCGCCAGCAGCTTGGATAGAACAGGCACTGAAGCTTTCTTT. Encoded protein: CASSLDRTGTEAFF.

The chain recombines TRBV14 with TRBJ1-1; tentatively, D is TRBD1 (5 bases). Deletions cut 4 bases from V and 4 bases from J, with 16 bases between. The germline V gene encodes CDR1 SGHDN and CDR2 FVKESK. The CDR3 is 15 residues long. The chain's CDR3 is CASSPLVGRSTEAFF. The CDR3, as DNA: TGTGCCAGCAGCCCCTTAGTGGGGCGTTCCACTGAAGCTTTCTTT. The entire variable domain, with the rest obtained from reference TRBV14 and TRBJ1-1, is as follows: EAGVTQFPSHSVIEKGQTVTLRCDPISGHDNLYWYRRVMGKEIKFLLHFVKESKQDESGMPNNRFLAERTGGTYSTLKVQPAELEDSGVYFCASSPLVGRSTEAFFGQGTRLTVV.

CDR3 amino acids: CASSVGGSMTEAFF. CDR3 nucleotides: TGTGCCAGCAGCGTAGGCGGGAGCATGACTGAAGCTTTCTTT. V is TRBV9 and J is TRBJ1-1; no clear D gene. Between the trimmed V and J ends, which lost 0 bases and 5 bases, there was a span of 11 bases. The CDR3 totals 14 residues. The germline V gene encodes CDR1 SGDLS and CDR2 YYNGEE.

This sequence joins TRBV4-2 and TRBJ2-3; the match to TRBD2 covers 8 bases. CDR1 is LGHNA and CDR2 is YNFKEQ in the germline V gene. The CDR3 runs 15 residues. The J segment lost 6 bases and the V segment lost 4 bases, leaving 9 bases of the junction unmatched. The CDR3 DNA follows: TGTGCCAGCAGCCGCGGCGCGGGAGGACGGGATACGCAGTATTTT. Translation gives CASSRGAGGRDTQYF.